This T cell receptor (beta chain) was observed in a study of CD8 T cells in ankylosing spondylitis. Study results and caveats: For ankylosing spondylitis blood, a TCR beta motif of 7 to 9 highly homologous variants appeared characteristic. Relatively rare in peripheral blood, disease-linked clones were also CD8+.

In regard to this clonotype: The antigen is undetermined.

A quantitative 5'-RACE method, one with molecular barcodes, was used to make TCR beta libraries. TCRdb reprocessed the 5' RACE reads with MiXCR, giving one entry per CDR3 protein. The data contain some 700,000 distinct CDR3 sequences, 15% to 20% of them singletons. What was sequenced was blood, either unsorted or a sorted T cell fraction (not recorded which). The receptor was derived from a male donor with ankylosing spondylitis.

The CDR3 sequence is CASSARGEGSYNEQFF. In nucleotides, the CDR3 is TGTGCCAGCAGCGCCAGGGGGGAGGGCTCCTACAATGAGCAGTTCTTC. This chain connects TRBV7-9 to TRBJ2-1; D may be TRBD1 or TRBD2 (7 bases each). CDR3 length equals 16 residues. V lost 5 bases and J 0 bases, leaving 14 bases between the germline ends. The germline gives CDR1 SEHNR, CDR2 FQNEAQ (reference sequence).